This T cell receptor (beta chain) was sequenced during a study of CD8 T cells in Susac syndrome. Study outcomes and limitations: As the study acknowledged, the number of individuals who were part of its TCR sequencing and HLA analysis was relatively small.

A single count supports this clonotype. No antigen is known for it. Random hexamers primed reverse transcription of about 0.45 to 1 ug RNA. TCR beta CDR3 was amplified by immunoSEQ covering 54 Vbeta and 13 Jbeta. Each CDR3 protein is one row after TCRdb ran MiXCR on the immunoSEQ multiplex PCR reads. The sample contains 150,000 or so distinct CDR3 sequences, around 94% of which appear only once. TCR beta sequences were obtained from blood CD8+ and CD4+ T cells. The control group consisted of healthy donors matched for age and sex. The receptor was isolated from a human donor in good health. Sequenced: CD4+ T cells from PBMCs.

CDR3 in DNA: TGCAGTGCTGTTGGGACAGACCGCCTGACCCAGTACTTC. Protein: CSAVGTDRLTQYF. The chain combines TRBV20-1 with TRBJ2-5, with 7 bases matching TRBD1. CDR3 size: 13 residues. Per germline, CDR1 DFQATT and CDR2 SNEGSKA (reference sequence). The J segment lost 7 bases and the V segment lost 5 bases, leaving 10 bases of the junction unmatched.